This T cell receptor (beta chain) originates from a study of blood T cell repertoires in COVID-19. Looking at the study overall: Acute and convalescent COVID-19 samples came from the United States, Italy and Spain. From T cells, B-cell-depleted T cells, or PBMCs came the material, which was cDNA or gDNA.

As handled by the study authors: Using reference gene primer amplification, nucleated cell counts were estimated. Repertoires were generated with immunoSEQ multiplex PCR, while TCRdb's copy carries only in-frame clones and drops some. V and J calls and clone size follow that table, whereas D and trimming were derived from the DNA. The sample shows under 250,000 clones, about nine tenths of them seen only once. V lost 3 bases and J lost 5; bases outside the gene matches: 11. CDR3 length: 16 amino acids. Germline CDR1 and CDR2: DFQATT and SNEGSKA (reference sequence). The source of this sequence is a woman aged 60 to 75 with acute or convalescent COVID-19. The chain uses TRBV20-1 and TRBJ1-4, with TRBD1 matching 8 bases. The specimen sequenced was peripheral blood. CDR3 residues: CSASRARGQRNEKLFF. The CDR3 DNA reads TGCAGTGCTAGTCGGGCCAGGGGGCAGCGGAATGAAAAACTGTTTTTT.